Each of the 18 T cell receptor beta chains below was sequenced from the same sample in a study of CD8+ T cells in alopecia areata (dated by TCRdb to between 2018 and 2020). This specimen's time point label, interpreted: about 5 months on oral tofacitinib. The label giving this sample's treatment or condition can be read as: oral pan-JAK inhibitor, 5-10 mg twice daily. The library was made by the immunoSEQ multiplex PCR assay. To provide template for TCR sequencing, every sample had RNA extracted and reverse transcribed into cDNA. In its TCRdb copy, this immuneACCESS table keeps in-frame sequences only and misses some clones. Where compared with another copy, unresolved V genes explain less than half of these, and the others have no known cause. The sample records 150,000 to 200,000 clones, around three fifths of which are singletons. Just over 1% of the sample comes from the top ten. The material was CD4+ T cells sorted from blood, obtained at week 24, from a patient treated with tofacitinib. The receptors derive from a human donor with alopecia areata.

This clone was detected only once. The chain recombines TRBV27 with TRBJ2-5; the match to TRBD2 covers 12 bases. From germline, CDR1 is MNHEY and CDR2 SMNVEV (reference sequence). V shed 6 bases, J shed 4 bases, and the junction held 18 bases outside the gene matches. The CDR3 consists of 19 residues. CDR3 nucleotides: TGTGCCAGCAGCAGCGAACCTCTAGCGGGGGGGCTCCCGGGAGAGACCCAGTACTTC. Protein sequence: CASSSEPLAGGLPGETQYF.

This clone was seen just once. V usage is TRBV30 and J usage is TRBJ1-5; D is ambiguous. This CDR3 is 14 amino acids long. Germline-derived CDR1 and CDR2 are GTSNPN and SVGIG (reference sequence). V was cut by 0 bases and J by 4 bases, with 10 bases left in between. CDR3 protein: CAWSVHGVNQPQHF. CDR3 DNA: TGTGCCTGGAGTGTCCACGGGGTAAATCAGCCCCAGCATTTT.

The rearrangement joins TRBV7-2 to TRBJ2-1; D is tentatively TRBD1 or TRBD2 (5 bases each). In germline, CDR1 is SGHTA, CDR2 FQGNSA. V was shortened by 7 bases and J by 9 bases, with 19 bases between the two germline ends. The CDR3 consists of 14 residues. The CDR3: CASKLGTSNLEQFF. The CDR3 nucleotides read TGTGCCAGCAAACTAGGGACGAGTAATCTTGAGCAGTTCTTC.

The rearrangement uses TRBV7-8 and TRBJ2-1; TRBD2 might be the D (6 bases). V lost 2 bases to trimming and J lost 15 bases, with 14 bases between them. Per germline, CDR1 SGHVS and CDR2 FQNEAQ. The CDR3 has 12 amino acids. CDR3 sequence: CASSLLGGVLFF. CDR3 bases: TGTGCCAGCAGCTTACTAGGCGGGGTGTTGTTCTTC.

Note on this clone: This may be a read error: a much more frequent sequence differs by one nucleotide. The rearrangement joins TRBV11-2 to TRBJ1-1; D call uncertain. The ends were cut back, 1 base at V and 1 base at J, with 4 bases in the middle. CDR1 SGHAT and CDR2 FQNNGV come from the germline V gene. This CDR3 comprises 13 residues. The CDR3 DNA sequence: TGTGCCAGCAGCTTAGGACAGAACACTGAAGCTTTCTTT. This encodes CASSLGQNTEAFF. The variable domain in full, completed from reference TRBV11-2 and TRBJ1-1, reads EAGVAQSPRYKIIEKRQSVAFWCNPISGHATLYWYQQILGQGPKLLIQFQNNGVVDDSQLPKDRFSAERLKGVDSTLKIQPAKLEDSAVYLCASSLGQNTEAFFGQGTRLTVV.

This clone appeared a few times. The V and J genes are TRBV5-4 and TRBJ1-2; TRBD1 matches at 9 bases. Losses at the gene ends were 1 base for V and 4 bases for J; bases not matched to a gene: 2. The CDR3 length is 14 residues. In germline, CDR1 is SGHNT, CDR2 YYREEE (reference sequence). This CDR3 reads CASSLTGGRYGYTF. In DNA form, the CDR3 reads TGTGCCAGCAGCTTGACAGGGGGCCGCTATGGCTACACCTTC.

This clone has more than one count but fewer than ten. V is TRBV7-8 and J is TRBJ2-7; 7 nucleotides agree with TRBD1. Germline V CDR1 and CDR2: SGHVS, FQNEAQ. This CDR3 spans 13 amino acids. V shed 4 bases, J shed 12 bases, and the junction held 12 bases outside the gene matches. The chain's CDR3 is CASSSTSTGVPYF. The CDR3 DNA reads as TGTGCCAGCAGCTCGACCTCTACAGGGGTCCCGTACTTC. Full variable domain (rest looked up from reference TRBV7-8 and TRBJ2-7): GAGVSQSPRYKVAKRGQDVALRCDPISGHVSLFWYQQALGQGPEFLTYFQNEAQLDKSGLPSDRFFAERPEGSVSTLKIQRTQQEDSAVYLCASSSTSTGVPYFGPGTRLTVT.

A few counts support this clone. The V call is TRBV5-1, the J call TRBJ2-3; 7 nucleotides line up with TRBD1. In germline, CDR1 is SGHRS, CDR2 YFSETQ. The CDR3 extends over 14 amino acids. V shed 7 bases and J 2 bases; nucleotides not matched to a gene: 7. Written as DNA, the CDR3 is TGCGCCAGCCGGGGACAGATAAACACAGATACGCAGTATTTT. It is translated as CASRGQINTDTQYF.

For the CDR3, the DNA is TGCAGCGTTGCTCTAGAAGGGCGCACAGATACGCAGTATTTT. The encoded protein is CSVALEGRTDTQYF. The chain joins TRBV29-1 to TRBJ2-3; D uncertain. Looked up from germline, CDR1 is SQVTM and CDR2 is ANQGSEA. Trimming took off 4 bases at V and 1 base at J, with 12 bases between the two ends. The CDR3 runs to 14 residues.

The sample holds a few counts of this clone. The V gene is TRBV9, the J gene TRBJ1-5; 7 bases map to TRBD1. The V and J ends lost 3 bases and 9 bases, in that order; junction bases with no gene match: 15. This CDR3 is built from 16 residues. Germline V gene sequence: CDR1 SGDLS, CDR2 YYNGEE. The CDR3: CASSAWDRCFLWPQHF. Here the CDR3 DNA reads TGTGCCAGCAGCGCCTGGGACAGATGTTTTCTGTGGCCCCAGCATTTT.

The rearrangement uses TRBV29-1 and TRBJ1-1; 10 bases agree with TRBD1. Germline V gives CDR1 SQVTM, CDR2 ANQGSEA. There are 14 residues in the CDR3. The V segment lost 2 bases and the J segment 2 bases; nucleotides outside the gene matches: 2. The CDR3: CSVERQGANTEAFF. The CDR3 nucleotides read TGCAGCGTTGAACGACAGGGGGCTAACACTGAAGCTTTCTTT.

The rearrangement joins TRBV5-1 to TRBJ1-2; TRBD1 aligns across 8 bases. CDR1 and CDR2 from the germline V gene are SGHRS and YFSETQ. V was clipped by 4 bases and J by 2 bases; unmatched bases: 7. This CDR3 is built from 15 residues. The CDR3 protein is CASSPSRDRNYGYTF. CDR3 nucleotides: TGCGCCAGCAGCCCGTCCCGGGACAGGAACTATGGCTACACCTTC.

The CDR3 is CASSSRGMITDTQYF. In DNA form, the CDR3 reads TGCGCCAGCAGCTCCAGGGGGATGATCACAGATACGCAGTATTTT. The chain couples TRBV5-1 to TRBJ2-3, with TRBD1 matching 7 bases. The J segment lost 2 bases and the V segment lost 3 bases, leaving 6 bases of the junction unmatched. Germline V gives CDR1 SGHRS, CDR2 YFSETQ. The CDR3 runs 15 residues.

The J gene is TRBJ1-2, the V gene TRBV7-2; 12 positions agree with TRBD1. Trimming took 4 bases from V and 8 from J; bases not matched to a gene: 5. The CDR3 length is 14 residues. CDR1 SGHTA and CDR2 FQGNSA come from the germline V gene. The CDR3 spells CASSWGQGAPGYTF. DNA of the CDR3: TGTGCCAGCAGCTGGGGACAGGGGGCACCCGGCTACACCTTC.

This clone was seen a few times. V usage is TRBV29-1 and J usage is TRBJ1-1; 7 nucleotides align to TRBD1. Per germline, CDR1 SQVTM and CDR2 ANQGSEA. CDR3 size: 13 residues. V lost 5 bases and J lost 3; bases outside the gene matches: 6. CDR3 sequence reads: CSVTGALDTEAFF. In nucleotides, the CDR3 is TGCAGCGTTACAGGGGCATTGGACACTGAAGCTTTCTTT.

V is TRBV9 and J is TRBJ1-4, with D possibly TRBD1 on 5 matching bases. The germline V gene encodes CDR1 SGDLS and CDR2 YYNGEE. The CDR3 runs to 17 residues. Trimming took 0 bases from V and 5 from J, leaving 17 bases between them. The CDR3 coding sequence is TGTGCCAGCAGCGTAGACCCCCCGGGGGGAATGAATGAAAAACTGTTTTTT. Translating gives CASSVDPPGGMNEKLFF. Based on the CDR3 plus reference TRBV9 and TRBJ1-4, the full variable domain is DSGVTQTPKHLITATGQRVTLRCSPRSGDLSVYWYQQSLDQGLQFLIQYYNGEERAKGNILERFSAQQFPDLHSELNLSSLELGDSALYFCASSVDPPGGMNEKLFFGSGTQLSVL.

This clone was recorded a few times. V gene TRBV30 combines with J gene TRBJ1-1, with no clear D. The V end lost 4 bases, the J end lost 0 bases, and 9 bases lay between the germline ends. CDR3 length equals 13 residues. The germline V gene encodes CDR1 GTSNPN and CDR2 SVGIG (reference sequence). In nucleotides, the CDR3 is TGTGCCTGGAATAGAGAAGTGAACACTGAAGCTTTCTTT. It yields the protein CAWNREVNTEAFF.

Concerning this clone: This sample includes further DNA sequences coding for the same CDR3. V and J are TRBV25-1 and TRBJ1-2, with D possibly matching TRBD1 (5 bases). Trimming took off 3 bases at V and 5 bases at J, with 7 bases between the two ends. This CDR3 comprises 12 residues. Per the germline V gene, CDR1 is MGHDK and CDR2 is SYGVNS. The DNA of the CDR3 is TGTGCCAGCAGTGATCCAGGGTATGGCTACACCTTC. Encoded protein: CASSDPGYGYTF.